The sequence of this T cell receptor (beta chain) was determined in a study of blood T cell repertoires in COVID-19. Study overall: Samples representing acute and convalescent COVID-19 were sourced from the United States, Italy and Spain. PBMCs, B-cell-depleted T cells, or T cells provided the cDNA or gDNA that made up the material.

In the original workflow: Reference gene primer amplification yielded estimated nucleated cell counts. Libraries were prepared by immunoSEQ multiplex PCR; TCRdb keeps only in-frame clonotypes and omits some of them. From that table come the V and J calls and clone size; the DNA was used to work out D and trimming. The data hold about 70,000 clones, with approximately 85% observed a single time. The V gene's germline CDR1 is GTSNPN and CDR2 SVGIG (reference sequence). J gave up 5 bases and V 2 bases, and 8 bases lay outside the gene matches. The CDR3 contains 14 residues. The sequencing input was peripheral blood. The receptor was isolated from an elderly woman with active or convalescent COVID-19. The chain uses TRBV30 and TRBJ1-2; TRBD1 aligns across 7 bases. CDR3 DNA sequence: TGTGCCTGGAGTCTTCTCGGGACAGTATATGGCTACACCTTC. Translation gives CAWSLLGTVYGYTF.